These 10 T cell receptor beta chains originate from one sample sequenced in a study of response to subunit inactivated influenza vaccine (dated by TCRdb to 2017 to 2018). To prepare the library, RT-PCR was applied. The listed sequencing device is Illumina HiSeq 2500. In TCRdb, the public reads were trimmed at Q25 with fastp and aligned with MiXCR, with productive beta chains retained. A single entry per CDR3 protein holds the most common genes and DNA from its merged rows. This sample has roughly 790,000 distinct CDR3 sequences in its table, and 21% of those were observed once. Jointly, the top ten make up about 10% of the sample. This material consisted of PBMCs from blood, taken more than 4 days after vaccination. These receptors all stem from a man aged 50-60 years who received an inactivated influenza vaccine. Donor details come from another sample of the same person, matched by shared clones.

This clonotype appeared a few times. The rearrangement uses TRBV20-1 and TRBJ2-1; 8 bases match TRBD2. Germline CDR1 and CDR2: DFQATT and SNEGSKA (reference sequence). The V segment lost 6 bases and the J segment 1 base; nucleotides outside the gene matches: 2. This CDR3 has 13 residues. CDR3 DNA sequence: TGCAGTGCCCGGGGGGGGTCCTACAATGAGCAGTTCTTC. It codes for CSARGGSYNEQFF.

This clonotype was picked up a small number of times. The V and J genes are TRBV21-1 and TRBJ2-7; TRBD1 is the table's D call, not checked against the DNA. TRBV21-1 is an annotated pseudogene. The CDR3 is 18 residues long. In DNA form, the CDR3 reads TGTGCCAGCAGCTCACCCTACTGGGAGACAGAGAGCTCCTACGAGCAGTACTTC. Translating gives CASSSPYWETESSYEQYF.

This sequence joins TRBV5-6 and TRBJ2-1; D is uncertain. Germline values: CDR1 SGHDT, CDR2 YYEEEE. This CDR3 is built from 16 residues. V was pared by 1 base and J by 0 bases, with 11 bases between. The CDR3 nucleotides read TGTGCCAGCAGCTTGATGGCTCGAGGCTCCTACAATGAGCAGTTCTTC. Residues: CASSLMARGSYNEQFF. Combining the CDR3 with reference TRBV5-6 and TRBJ2-1 gives the whole variable domain DAGVTQSPTHLIKTRGQQVTLRCSPKSGHDTVSWYQQALGQGPQFIFQYYEEEERQRGNFPDRFSGHQFPNYSSELNVNALLLGDSALYLCASSLMARGSYNEQFFGPGTRLTVL.

The chain joins TRBV7-2 to TRBJ2-3; D tentatively reads TRBD1 or TRBD2 (5 bases each). CDR1 and CDR2 from the germline V gene are SGHTA and FQGNSA. This CDR3 is 16 amino acids long. Between the trimmed V and J ends, which lost 3 bases and 4 bases, there was a span of 17 bases. Written as DNA, the CDR3 is TGTGCCAGCAGCTTTGGGGCTAGCATATTTGCAGATACGCAGTATTTT. Its protein is CASSFGASIFADTQYF.

The chain has TRBV5-1 and TRBJ2-3; 13 bases agree with TRBD2. The CDR3 loop spans 18 amino acids. V lost 4 bases, J lost 0 bases, and 8 bases stayed unmatched. CDR1 is SGHRS and CDR2 is YFSETQ in the germline V gene. The CDR3 here is CASSGGLAGVTSTDTQYF. CDR3 DNA: TGCGCCAGCAGCGGAGGACTAGCGGGAGTGACTAGCACAGATACGCAGTATTTT.

This clonotype was detected only a few times. The chain links TRBV7-9 to TRBJ1-2; D remains unclear. V dropped 7 bases and J dropped 5 bases, with 11 bases sitting between them. Germline V lookup: CDR1 SEHNR, CDR2 FQNEAQ (reference sequence). The CDR3 totals 12 residues. CDR3 nucleotides: TGTGCCAGCAACCCGCAAGAATATGGCTACACCTTC. It is translated as CASNPQEYGYTF. The complete variable domain, with remaining parts taken from reference TRBV7-9 and TRBJ1-2, reads DTGVSQNPRHKITKRGQNVTFRCDPISEHNRLYWYRQTLGQGPEFLTYFQNEAQLEKSRLLSDRFSAERPKGSFSTLEIQRTEQGDSAMYLCASNPQEYGYTFGSGTRLTVV.

J is TRBJ2-3 and V is TRBV30, with 12 nucleotides matching TRBD2. Germline V gene lookup returns CDR1 GTSNPN and CDR2 SVGIG (reference sequence). The CDR3 is 17 amino acids. Germline trimming cut 2 bases from V and 1 base from J; bases unmatched to any gene: 7. The CDR3 DNA sequence: TGTGCCTGGAGTTACCGGACTAGCGGGATAGGCACAGATACGCAGTATTTT. As protein: CAWSYRTSGIGTDTQYF.

The chain carries TRBV14 and TRBJ2-5; tentative D call: TRBD2 (7 bases). With 6 bases removed from V and 1 base from J, the gap between germline ends came to 12 bases. Germline CDR1 is SGHDN and CDR2 is FVKESK. CDR3 length: 14 amino acids. The CDR3 spells CASRRGAAQETQYF. The CDR3 DNA is TGTGCCAGCAGACGGGGGGCAGCCCAAGAGACCCAGTACTTC.

There are many counts of this clonotype. The chain joins TRBV7-6 to TRBJ1-3; no firm D call. Germline V lookup: CDR1 SGHVS, CDR2 FNYEAQ. This CDR3 comprises 14 residues. Trimming removed 5 bases from V and 0 bases from J, with 8 bases in between. CDR3: CASSLHGSGNTIYF. The CDR3 bases are TGTGCCAGCAGCCTCCATGGCTCTGGAAACACCATATATTTT.

The chain has TRBV7-9 and TRBJ2-1, with D possibly being TRBD1 (6 bases). Trimming cost V 7 bases and J 3 bases, with 13 bases left between them. This CDR3 has 14 residues. Looked up from germline, CDR1 is SEHNR and CDR2 is FQNEAQ (reference sequence). CDR3 amino acids: CASNKDSYYNEQFF. The CDR3 DNA reads as TGTGCCAGCAACAAGGACAGCTACTACAATGAGCAGTTCTTC. The full variable domain, in which reference TRBV7-9 and TRBJ2-1 provide the parts outside the CDR3, is DTGVSQNPRHKITKRGQNVTFRCDPISEHNRLYWYRQTLGQGPEFLTYFQNEAQLEKSRLLSDRFSAERPKGSFSTLEIQRTEQGDSAMYLCASNKDSYYNEQFFGPGTRLTVL.